These T cell receptor beta chains were read from a single sample in a study of CD8 T cells in ankylosing spondylitis. TCRdb reprocessed the 5' RACE reads with MiXCR, giving one entry per CDR3 protein. The table has 200,000 or so distinct CDR3 sequences, about 20% seen once; the top ten hold around 4.1%. Sequencing input: blood, either unsorted or a sorted T cell fraction (not recorded which). The receptors stem from a male donor aged 5 to 30 with ankylosing spondylitis or in good health (not recorded which). Each CDR3 is given with its conserved first and last residue. The D gene is left open where the match is weak. A row's size may be missing; if present it is once, few, many or a size class.

J gene: TRBJ1-5; V gene: TRBV5-1; clone size: many; CDR3 length: 13; D gene: .; CDR3 protein: CASSADGSGPQHF; CDR3 DNA: TGCGCCAGCAGCGCGGACGGCTCAGGGCCCCAGCATTTT
J gene: TRBJ2-7; V gene: TRBV29-1; clone size: few; CDR3 length: 11; D gene: .; CDR3 protein: CSVGAGHEQYF; CDR3 DNA: TGCAGCGTTGGGGCAGGTCACGAGCAGTACTTC
J gene: TRBJ1-5; V gene: TRBV7-2; clone size: many; CDR3 length: 15; D gene: .; CDR3 protein: CASSQAVGISQPQHF; CDR3 DNA: TGTGCCAGCAGCCAAGCCGTTGGGATTTCTCAGCCCCAGCATTTT
J gene: TRBJ1-6; V gene: TRBV6-2/TRBV6-3; clone size: .; CDR3 length: 15; D gene: .; CDR3 protein: CASSYGTVYNSPLHF; CDR3 DNA: TGTGCCAGCAGTTACGGGACGGTCTATAATTCACCCCTCCACTTT
J gene: TRBJ2-7; V gene: TRBV20-1; clone size: many; CDR3 length: 14; D gene: TRBD2; CDR3 protein: CSAQGTSGAYEQYF; CDR3 DNA: TGCAGTGCTCAAGGGACTAGCGGCGCCTACGAGCAGTACTTC
J gene: TRBJ2-7; V gene: TRBV28; clone size: many; CDR3 length: 14; D gene: .; CDR3 protein: CASRYTGSSYEQYF; CDR3 DNA: TGTGCCAGCAGGTATACCGGGAGCTCCTACGAGCAGTACTTC
J gene: TRBJ2-1; V gene: TRBV6-5; clone size: many; CDR3 length: 14; D gene: .; CDR3 protein: CASSDPRQGDEQFF; CDR3 DNA: TGTGCCAGCAGTGACCCTCGTCAGGGAGATGAGCAGTTCTTC
J gene: TRBJ2-7; V gene: TRBV27; clone size: many; CDR3 length: 15; D gene: TRBD1; CDR3 protein: CASSSRQGGIYEQYF; CDR3 DNA: TGTGCCAGCAGTTCCCGACAGGGTGGGATCTACGAGCAGTACTTC
J gene: TRBJ2-4; V gene: TRBV5-1; clone size: many; CDR3 length: 16; D gene: .; CDR3 protein: CASSLEGLLAKNIQYF; CDR3 DNA: TGCGCCAGCAGCTTGGAAGGGTTGCTAGCCAAAAACATTCAGTACTTC
J gene: TRBJ2-5; V gene: TRBV6-5; clone size: many; CDR3 length: 12; D gene: .; CDR3 protein: CASTGGLETQYF; CDR3 DNA: TGTGCCAGCACAGGGGGGTTGGAGACCCAGTACTTC
J gene: TRBJ2-3; V gene: TRBV12-3/TRBV12-4; clone size: many; CDR3 length: 14; D gene: .; CDR3 protein: CASSSYREADTQYF; CDR3 DNA: TGTGCCAGCAGTTCGTACAGGGAGGCAGATACGCAGTATTTT
J gene: TRBJ1-1; V gene: TRBV10-3; clone size: many; CDR3 length: 13; D gene: TRBD1; CDR3 protein: CATTGQQNTEAFF; CDR3 DNA: TGTGCCACCACGGGACAGCAGAACACTGAAGCTTTCTTT
J gene: TRBJ2-1; V gene: TRBV13; clone size: many; CDR3 length: 13; D gene: .; CDR3 protein: CASSLGPHNEQFF; CDR3 DNA: TGTGCCAGCAGCTTGGGCCCCCACAATGAGCAGTTCTTC
J gene: TRBJ2-6; V gene: TRBV20-1; clone size: many; CDR3 length: 17; D gene: TRBD2; CDR3 protein: CSANGIAGFSGANVLTF; CDR3 DNA: TGCAGTGCTAACGGAATAGCGGGGTTCTCTGGGGCCAACGTCCTGACTTTC
J gene: TRBJ2-1; V gene: TRBV30; clone size: many; CDR3 length: 12; D gene: TRBD2; CDR3 protein: CAWSAPGLADYF; CDR3 DNA: TGTGCCTGGAGTGCCCCGGGACTAGCGGATTACTTC
J gene: TRBJ2-1; V gene: TRBV3-1; clone size: many; CDR3 length: 19; D gene: .; CDR3 protein: CASSQGPRSVRAPFDEQFF; CDR3 DNA: TGTGCCAGCAGCCAAGGGCCCAGATCGGTTCGAGCGCCATTTGATGAGCAGTTCTTC
J gene: TRBJ2-1; V gene: TRBV27; clone size: many; CDR3 length: 15; D gene: TRBD1; CDR3 protein: CASSLGQGDRNEQFF; CDR3 DNA: TGTGCCAGCAGTTTGGGTCAGGGGGATAGGAATGAGCAGTTCTTC
J gene: TRBJ2-1; V gene: TRBV7-9; clone size: many; CDR3 length: 14; D gene: .; CDR3 protein: CASSSPRSNNEQFF; CDR3 DNA: TGTGCCAGCAGCTCCCCCAGGTCAAACAATGAGCAGTTCTTC
J gene: TRBJ2-5; V gene: TRBV20-1; clone size: many; CDR3 length: 13; D gene: .; CDR3 protein: CSARSNIQETQYF; CDR3 DNA: TGCAGTGCTAGGTCCAATATACAAGAGACCCAGTACTTC
J gene: TRBJ2-1; V gene: TRBV20-1; clone size: .; CDR3 length: 15; D gene: .; CDR3 protein: CSARDGLKAYNEQFF; CDR3 DNA: TGCAGTGCTAGGGATGGACTCAAAGCCTACAATGAGCAGTTCTTC
J gene: TRBJ1-1; V gene: TRBV18; clone size: many; CDR3 length: 14; D gene: .; CDR3 protein: CASFPPQVRGEAFF; CDR3 DNA: TGTGCCAGCTTTCCCCCCCAGGTCCGGGGTGAAGCTTTCTTT
J gene: TRBJ2-1; V gene: TRBV20-1; clone size: many; CDR3 length: 15; D gene: TRBD2; CDR3 protein: CSALQAGRGYNEQFF; CDR3 DNA: TGCAGTGCTCTGCAAGCGGGAAGGGGCTACAATGAGCAGTTCTTC
J gene: TRBJ2-3; V gene: TRBV9; clone size: many; CDR3 length: 17; D gene: TRBD2; CDR3 protein: CASSASRGTSVTDTQYF; CDR3 DNA: TGTGCCAGCAGCGCATCACGCGGGACTAGCGTCACAGATACGCAGTATTTT
J gene: TRBJ2-1; V gene: TRBV20-1; clone size: .; CDR3 length: 13; D gene: TRBD2; CDR3 protein: CSARTGLANEQFF; CDR3 DNA: TGCAGTGCTAGAACGGGACTAGCCAATGAGCAGTTCTTC
J gene: TRBJ2-7; V gene: TRBV11-1; clone size: many; CDR3 length: 14; D gene: TRBD1; CDR3 protein: CASSLFQGVDEQYF; CDR3 DNA: TGTGCCAGCAGCTTGTTTCAGGGGGTGGACGAGCAGTACTTC
J gene: TRBJ2-1; V gene: TRBV14; clone size: many; CDR3 length: 13; D gene: .; CDR3 protein: CASSPWALNEQFF; CDR3 DNA: TGTGCCAGCAGTCCCTGGGCGTTGAATGAGCAGTTCTTC
J gene: TRBJ1-1; V gene: TRBV12-3/TRBV12-4; clone size: many; CDR3 length: 18; D gene: TRBD1; CDR3 protein: CASSSKHGTELLNTEAFF; CDR3 DNA: TGTGCCAGCAGTTCCAAACACGGGACAGAATTACTGAACACTGAAGCTTTCTTT
J gene: TRBJ2-1; V gene: TRBV29-1; clone size: few; CDR3 length: 14; D gene: TRBD2; CDR3 protein: CSVVVLAEYNEQFF; CDR3 DNA: TGCAGCGTTGTGGTCCTAGCGGAGTACAATGAGCAGTTCTTC
J gene: TRBJ2-7; V gene: TRBV6-2/TRBV6-3; clone size: many; CDR3 length: 15; D gene: TRBD1; CDR3 protein: CASRPPGQGYYEQYF; CDR3 DNA: TGTGCCAGCAGACCTCCGGGACAGGGATACTACGAGCAGTACTTC